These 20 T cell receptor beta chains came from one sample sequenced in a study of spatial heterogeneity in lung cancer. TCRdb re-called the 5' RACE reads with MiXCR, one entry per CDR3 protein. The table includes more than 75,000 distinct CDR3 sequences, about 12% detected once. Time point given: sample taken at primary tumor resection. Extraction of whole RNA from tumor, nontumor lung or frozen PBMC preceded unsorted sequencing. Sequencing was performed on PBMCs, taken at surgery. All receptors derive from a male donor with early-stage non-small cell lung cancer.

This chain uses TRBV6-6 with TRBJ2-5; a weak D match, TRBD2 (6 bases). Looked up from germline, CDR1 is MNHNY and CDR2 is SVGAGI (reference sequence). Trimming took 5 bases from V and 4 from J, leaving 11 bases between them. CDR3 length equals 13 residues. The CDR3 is CASSEDGGETQYF. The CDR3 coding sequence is TGTGCCAGCAGTGAGGACGGGGGAGAGACCCAGTACTTC.

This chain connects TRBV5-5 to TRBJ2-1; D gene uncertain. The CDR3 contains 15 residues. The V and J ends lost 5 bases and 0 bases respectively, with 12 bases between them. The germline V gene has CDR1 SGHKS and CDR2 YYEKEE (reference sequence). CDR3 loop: CASSLRDTSYNEQFF. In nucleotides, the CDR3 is TGTGCCAGCAGTCTTCGTGACACCTCCTACAATGAGCAGTTCTTC. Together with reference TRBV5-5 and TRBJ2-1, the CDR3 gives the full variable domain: DAGVTQSPTHLIKTRGQQVTLRCSPISGHKSVSWYQQVLGQGPQFIFQYYEKEERGRGNFPDRFSARQFPNYSSELNVNALLLGDSALYLCASSLRDTSYNEQFFGPGTRLTVL.

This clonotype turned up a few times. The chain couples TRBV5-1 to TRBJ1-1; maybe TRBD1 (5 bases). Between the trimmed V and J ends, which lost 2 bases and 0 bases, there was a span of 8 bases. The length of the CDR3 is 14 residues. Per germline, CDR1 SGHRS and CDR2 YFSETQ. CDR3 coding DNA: TGCGCCAGCAGCTTTGACAGCCTGAACACTGAAGCTTTCTTT. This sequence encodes CASSFDSLNTEAFF.

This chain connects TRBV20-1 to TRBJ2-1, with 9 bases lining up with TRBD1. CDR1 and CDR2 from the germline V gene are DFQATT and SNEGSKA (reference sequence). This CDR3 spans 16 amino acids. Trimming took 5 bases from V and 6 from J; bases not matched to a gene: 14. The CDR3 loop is CSASPGQGQRINEQFF. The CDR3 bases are TGCAGTGCTTCCCCGGGACAGGGCCAGAGAATCAATGAGCAGTTCTTC.

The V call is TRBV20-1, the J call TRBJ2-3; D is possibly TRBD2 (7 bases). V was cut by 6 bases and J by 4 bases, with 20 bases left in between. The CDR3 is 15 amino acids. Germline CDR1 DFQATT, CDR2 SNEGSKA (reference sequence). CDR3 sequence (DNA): TGCAGTGCAGGGGGGGGTCGGCACAGGGCAGATACGCAGTATTTT. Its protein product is CSAGGGRHRADTQYF.

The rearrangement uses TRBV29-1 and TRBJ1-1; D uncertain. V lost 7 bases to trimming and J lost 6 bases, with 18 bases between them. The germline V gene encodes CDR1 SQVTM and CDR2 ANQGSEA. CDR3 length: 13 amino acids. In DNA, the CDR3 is TGCAGCGCTCGGTCGGGAAATAGAGCTGAAGCTTTCTTT. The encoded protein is CSARSGNRAEAFF.

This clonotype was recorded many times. CDR3 amino acids: CASSFRTVAVYGYTF. CDR3 sequence (DNA): TGTGCCAGCAGCTTTCGGACAGTTGCCGTCTATGGCTACACCTTC. The chain joins TRBV5-6 to TRBJ1-2, with a tentative D call TRBD1 (6 bases). With 2 bases removed from V and 4 bases from J, the gap between germline ends came to 15 bases. The CDR3 has 15 residues. Germline-derived CDR1 and CDR2 are SGHDT and YYEEEE.

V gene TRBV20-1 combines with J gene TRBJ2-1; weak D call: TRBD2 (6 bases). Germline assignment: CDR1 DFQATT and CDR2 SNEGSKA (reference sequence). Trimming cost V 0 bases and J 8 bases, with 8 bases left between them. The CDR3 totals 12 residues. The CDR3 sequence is CSARDGGYEQFF. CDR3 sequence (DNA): TGCAGTGCTAGAGATGGGGGGTATGAGCAGTTCTTC.

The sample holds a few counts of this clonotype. CDR3 residues: CAISEQRLEYEQYF. In DNA form, the CDR3 reads TGTGCCATCAGCGAACAACGTCTAGAGTACGAGCAGTACTTC. J is TRBJ2-7 and V is TRBV10-3; D call uncertain. CDR1 is ENHRY, CDR2 SYGVKD, per germline. The germline V and J ends were trimmed by 6 bases and 4 bases, with 16 bases remaining between them. This CDR3 is built from 14 residues.

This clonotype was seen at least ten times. DNA of the CDR3: TGTGCCAGCAGTTTATCCGCAGGTGGAGAGACCCAGTACTTC. It encodes CASSLSAGGETQYF. The chain combines TRBV27 with TRBJ2-5, with D unclear. The V end was cut by 0 bases, the J end by 4 bases, with 9 bases between. The CDR3 has 14 amino acids. CDR1 is MNHEY and CDR2 is SMNVEV in the germline V gene (reference sequence).

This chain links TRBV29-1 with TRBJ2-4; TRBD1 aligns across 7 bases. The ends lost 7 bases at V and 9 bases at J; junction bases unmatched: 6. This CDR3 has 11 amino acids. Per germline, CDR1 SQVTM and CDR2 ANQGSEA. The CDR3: CSGGAGGIQYF. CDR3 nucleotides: TGCAGCGGAGGGGCAGGGGGCATTCAGTACTTC.

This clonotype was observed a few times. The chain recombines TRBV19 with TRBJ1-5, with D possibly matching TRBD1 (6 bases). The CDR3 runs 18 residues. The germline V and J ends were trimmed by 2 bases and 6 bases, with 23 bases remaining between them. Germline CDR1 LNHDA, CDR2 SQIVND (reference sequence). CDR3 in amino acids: CASSIPLGRGAAGQPQHF. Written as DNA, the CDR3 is TGTGCCAGTAGTATACCGCTTGGGAGGGGGGCGGCAGGTCAGCCCCAGCATTTT.

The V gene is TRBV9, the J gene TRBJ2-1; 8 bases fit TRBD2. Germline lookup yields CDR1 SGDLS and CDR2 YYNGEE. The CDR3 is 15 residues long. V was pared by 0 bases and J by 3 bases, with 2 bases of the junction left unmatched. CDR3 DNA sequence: TGTGCCAGCAGCGTAGAAACTAGCGGCTACAATGAGCAGTTCTTC. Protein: CASSVETSGYNEQFF.

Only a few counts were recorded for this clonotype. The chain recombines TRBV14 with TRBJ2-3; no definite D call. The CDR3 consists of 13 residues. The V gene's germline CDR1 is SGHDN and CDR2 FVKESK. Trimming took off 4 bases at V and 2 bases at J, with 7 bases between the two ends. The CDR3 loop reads CASSPDPTDTQYF. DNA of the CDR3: TGTGCCAGCAGCCCGGACCCCACAGATACGCAGTATTTT.

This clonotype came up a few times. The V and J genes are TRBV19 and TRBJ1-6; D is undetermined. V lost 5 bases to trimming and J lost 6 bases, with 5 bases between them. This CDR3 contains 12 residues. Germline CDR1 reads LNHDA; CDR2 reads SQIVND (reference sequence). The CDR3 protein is CASSEFNSPLHF. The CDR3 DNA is TGTGCCAGTAGTGAATTTAATTCACCCCTCCACTTT.

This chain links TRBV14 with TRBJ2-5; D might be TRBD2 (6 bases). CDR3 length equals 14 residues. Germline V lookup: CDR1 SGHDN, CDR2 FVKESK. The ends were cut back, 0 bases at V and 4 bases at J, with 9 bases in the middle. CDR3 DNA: TGTGCCAGCAGCCAAGAGTTAGCGGCAGAGACCCAGTACTTC. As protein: CASSQELAAETQYF.

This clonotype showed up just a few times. The CDR3 DNA sequence: TGCAGCGTTGCGACAGGGGAAGGGGAGACCCAGTACTTC. Protein product: CSVATGEGETQYF. The chain uses TRBV29-1 and TRBJ2-5; the match to TRBD1 covers 8 bases. With V trimmed by 4 bases and J by 5 bases, 6 bases remained unmatched. Looked up from germline, CDR1 is SQVTM and CDR2 is ANQGSEA. There are 13 residues in the CDR3.

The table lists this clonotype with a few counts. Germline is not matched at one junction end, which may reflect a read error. The CDR3 region has the DNA TGCGCCAGCAGCGTACGGACAGGGGTGGAGACCCAGCACTTC. Amino acid sequence: CASSVRTGVETQHF. This rearrangement joins TRBV5-1 to TRBJ2-5; 9 positions agree with TRBD1. The CDR3 length is 14 residues. Germline V gene data show CDR1 as SGHRS and CDR2 as YFSETQ.

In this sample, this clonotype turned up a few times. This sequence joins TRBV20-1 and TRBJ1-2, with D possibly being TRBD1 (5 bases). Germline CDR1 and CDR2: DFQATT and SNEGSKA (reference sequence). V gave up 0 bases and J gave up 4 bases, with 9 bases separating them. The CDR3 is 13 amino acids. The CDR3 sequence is CSARDETVYGYTF. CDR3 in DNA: TGCAGTGCTAGAGATGAGACAGTCTATGGCTACACCTTC.

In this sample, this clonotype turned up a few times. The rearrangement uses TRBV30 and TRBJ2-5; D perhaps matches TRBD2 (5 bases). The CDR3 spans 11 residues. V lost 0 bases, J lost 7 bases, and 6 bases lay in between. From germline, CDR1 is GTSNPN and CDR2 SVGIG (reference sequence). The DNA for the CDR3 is TGTGCCTGGAGTGTACTAGGGACCCAGTACTTC. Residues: CAWSVLGTQYF.